Sequencing of this T cell receptor (beta chain) was carried out in a study of T cell changes during pregnancy in multiple sclerosis. Looked up from germline, CDR1 is SGHRS and CDR2 is YFSETQ. The V end was cut by 3 bases, the J end by 5 bases, with 18 bases between. The CDR3 is 15 amino acids. This clone was counted once. Generated by immunoSEQ multiplex PCR, the TCRdb table keeps only in-frame clones and is missing some. The sample consists of 85,000 to 90,000 clones, around 94% of them appearing once. The specimen comprised peripheral blood, sampled after pregnancy. The V gene is TRBV5-1, the J gene TRBJ2-7; tentative D call: TRBD2 (7 bases). The TCR originated in a female donor in good health, enrolled as a control in a pregnancy study. The CDR3 nucleotides are TGCGCCAGCAGCTCGGAGGGGGGAGGGGGTCACGAGCAGTACTTC. Its protein is CASSSEGGGGHEQYF.